This entry features one T cell receptor beta chain sequence. This clonotype came up a few times. Its antigen is unknown. No much larger clone exists at a distance of one base, and base qualities are not known. Reading from cysteine to phenylalanine, the CDR3 counts 17 amino acids. Solely the CDR3 DNA is kept, with 51 bases framed from the first base. Unmatched junction bases come to 14, with V trimmed by 5 bases and J by 4 bases. Total RNA was extracted from the cultured T cells using TRIzol reagent. 5' rapid amplification of cDNA ends (5'RACE) was used to amplify TCRbeta libraries from RNA. Library concentration and integrity were checked with Qubit, an Agilent instrument, and quantitative PCR before sequencing. A commercial service provider sequenced the qualified libraries on Illumina HiSeq or MiSeq. The study's processing was this. TCR sequences in each sample were identified with MiXCR version 1.8.2. To qualify, a clone needed a CDR3 longer than four amino acids, an in-frame nucleotide length, and no stop codon. A read containing the complete CDR3 structure was counted as an effective read. RT-PCR with 24 Vbeta primers, GeneScan spectratyping, and Sanger sequencing were used to validate the expanded clones. Using fastp trimming at Q25 and MiXCR clonotype assembly, TCRdb reanalyzed the public sequencing data and kept in-frame beta chains. Under each unique CDR3 protein, matching rows form one entry showing the most common genes and DNA. The V and J calls shown here were made by TCRdb, not taken from the authors' results. This sample comprises roughly 12,000 distinct CDR3 sequences, roughly 39% of them detected only once. The ten largest account for about a third of the sample.

The data are from a study of T cell repertoires and leukemia-associated antigens (dated by TCRdb to the late 2010s). For context, the study as a whole: Each sample yielded about 5.1 to 7 million read pairs and roughly 3.3 to 5.0 million effective reads, some 16 million effective reads overall. Using in vitro peptide stimulation of healthy T cells, the study sought to determine the antigen recognized by a TCR Vbeta21 clone earlier detected in CML patients. The paper's findings and limits, for the study overall: The antigen specificity and function of the expanded clones were not directly tested, and further investigation of both was required. Across the four groups, there were no significant differences in the numbers of Vbeta genes (about 60), Jbeta genes (under 15), VDJ rearrangements, or unique CDR3s.

CD3+ T cells were initially rested overnight at around 2.5 million cells/mL in RPMI 1640 lacking fetal bovine serum. CD3+ T cells were isolated from PBMCs with MACS immunomagnetic beads following the manufacturer's instructions. The source is a female donor in good health. Material: CD3+ T cells sorted from blood and cultured. The chain couples TRBV12-3 or TRBV12-4 to TRBJ2-1, with TRBD2 identical over 7 junction bases. The nucleotide sequence reads TGTGCCAGCAGTACCGAATATTTAGCGGGCCTTTACAATGAGCAGTTCTTC. Its protein is CASSTEYLAGLYNEQFF.